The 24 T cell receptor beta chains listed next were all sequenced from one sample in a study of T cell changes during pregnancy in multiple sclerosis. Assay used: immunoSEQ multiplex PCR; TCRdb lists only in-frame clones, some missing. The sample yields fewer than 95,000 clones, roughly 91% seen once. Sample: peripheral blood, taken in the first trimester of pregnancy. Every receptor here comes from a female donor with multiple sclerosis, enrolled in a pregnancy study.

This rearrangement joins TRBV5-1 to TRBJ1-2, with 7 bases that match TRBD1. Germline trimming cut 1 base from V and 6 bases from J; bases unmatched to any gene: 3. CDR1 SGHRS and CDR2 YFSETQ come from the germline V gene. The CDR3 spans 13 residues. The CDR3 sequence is CASSLQGGDGYTF. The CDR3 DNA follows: TGCGCCAGCAGCTTGCAGGGGGGCGATGGCTACACCTTC. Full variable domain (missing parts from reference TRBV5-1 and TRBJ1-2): KAGVTQTPRYLIKTRGQQVTLSCSPISGHRSVSWYQQTPGQGLQFLFEYFSETQRNKGNFPGRFSGRQFSNSRSEMNVSTLELGDSALYLCASSLQGGDGYTFGSGTRLTVV.

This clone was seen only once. The DNA of the CDR3 is TGTGCCAGCACCCAAACCACCGGGGAAAAACTGTTTTTT. Translating gives CASTQTTGEKLFF. This chain uses TRBV7-2 with TRBJ1-4; D uncertain. Deletions cut 7 bases from V and 8 bases from J, with 14 bases between. CDR1 SGHTA and CDR2 FQGNSA come from the germline V gene. The CDR3 runs to 13 residues.

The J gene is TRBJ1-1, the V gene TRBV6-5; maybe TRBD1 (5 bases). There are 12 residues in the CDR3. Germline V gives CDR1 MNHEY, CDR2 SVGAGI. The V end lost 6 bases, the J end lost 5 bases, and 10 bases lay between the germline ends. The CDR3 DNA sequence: TGTGCCAGCAGCCGGGGGGGGACTGAAGCTTTCTTT. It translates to CASSRGGTEAFF.

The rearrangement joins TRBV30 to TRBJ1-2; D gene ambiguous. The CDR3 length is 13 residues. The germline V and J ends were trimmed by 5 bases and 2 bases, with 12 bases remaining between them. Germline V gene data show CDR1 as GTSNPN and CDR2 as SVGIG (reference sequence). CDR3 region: CAWSRDENYGYTF. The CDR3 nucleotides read TGTGCCTGGTCCCGAGATGAGAACTATGGCTACACCTTC.

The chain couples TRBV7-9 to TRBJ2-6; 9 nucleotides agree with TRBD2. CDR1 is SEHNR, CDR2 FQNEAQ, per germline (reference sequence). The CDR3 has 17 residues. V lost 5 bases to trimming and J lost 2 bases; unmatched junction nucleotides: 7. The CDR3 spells CASSPIAGEAGANVLTF. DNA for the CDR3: TGTGCCAGCAGCCCCATAGCGGGGGAGGCTGGGGCCAACGTCCTGACTTTC.

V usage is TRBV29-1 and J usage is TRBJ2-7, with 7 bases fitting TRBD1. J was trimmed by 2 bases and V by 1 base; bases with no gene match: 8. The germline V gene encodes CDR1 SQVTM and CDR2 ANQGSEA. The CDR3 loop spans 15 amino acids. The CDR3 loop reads CSVEGTGEVAYEQYF. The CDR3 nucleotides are TGCAGCGTTGAAGGGACAGGTGAAGTAGCCTACGAGCAGTACTTC.

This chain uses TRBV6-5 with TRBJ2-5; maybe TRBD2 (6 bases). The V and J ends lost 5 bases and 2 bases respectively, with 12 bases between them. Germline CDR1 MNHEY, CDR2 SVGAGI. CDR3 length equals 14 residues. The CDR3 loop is CASSPPGLQETQYF. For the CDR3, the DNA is TGTGCCAGCAGTCCCCCGGGACTTCAAGAGACCCAGTACTTC.

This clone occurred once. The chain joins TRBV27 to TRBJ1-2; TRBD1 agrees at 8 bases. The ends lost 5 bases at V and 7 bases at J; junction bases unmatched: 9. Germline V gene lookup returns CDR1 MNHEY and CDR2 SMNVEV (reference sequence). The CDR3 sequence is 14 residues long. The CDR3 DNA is TGTGCCAGCAGTCGCCCCGGACAGGGATCTGGCTACACCTTC. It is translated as CASSRPGQGSGYTF.

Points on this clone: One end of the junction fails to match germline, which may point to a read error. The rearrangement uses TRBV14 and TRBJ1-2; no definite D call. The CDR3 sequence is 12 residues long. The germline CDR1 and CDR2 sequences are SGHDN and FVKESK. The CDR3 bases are TGTGCCAGCAGCCAAGACTTCGACAACCTCTTTTTC. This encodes CASSQDFDNLFF.

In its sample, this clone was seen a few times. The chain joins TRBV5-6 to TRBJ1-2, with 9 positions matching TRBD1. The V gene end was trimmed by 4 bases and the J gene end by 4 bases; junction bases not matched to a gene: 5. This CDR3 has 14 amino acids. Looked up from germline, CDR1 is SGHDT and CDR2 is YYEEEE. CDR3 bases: TGTGCCAGCAGCAGGGGACAGGGCACCTATGGCTACACCTTC. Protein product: CASSRGQGTYGYTF.

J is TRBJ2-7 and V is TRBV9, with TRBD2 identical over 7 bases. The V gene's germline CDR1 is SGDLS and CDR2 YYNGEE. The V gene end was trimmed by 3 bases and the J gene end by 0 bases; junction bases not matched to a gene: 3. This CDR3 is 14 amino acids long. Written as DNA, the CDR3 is TGTGCCAGCAGCGCGGGGGGACCCTCCTACGAGCAGTACTTC. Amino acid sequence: CASSAGGPSYEQYF.

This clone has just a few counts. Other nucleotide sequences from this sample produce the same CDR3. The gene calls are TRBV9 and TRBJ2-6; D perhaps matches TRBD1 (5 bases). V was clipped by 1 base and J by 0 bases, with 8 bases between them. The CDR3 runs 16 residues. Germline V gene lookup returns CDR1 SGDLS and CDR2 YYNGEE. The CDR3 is CASSVTQGSGANVLTF. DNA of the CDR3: TGTGCCAGCAGCGTAACTCAGGGCTCTGGGGCCAACGTCCTGACTTTC.

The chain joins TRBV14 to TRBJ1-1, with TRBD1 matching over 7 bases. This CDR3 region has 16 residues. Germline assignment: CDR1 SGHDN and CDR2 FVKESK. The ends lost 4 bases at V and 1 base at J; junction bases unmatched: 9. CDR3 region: CASSLFRGKGNTEAFF. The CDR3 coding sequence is TGTGCCAGCAGCCTTTTCAGGGGGAAGGGGAACACTGAAGCTTTCTTT.

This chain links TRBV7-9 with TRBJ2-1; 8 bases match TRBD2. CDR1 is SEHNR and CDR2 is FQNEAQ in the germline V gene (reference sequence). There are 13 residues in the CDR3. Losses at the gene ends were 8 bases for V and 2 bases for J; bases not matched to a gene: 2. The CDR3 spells CASRGGTYNEQFF. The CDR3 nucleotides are TGTGCCAGCCGGGGGGGGACCTACAATGAGCAGTTCTTC.

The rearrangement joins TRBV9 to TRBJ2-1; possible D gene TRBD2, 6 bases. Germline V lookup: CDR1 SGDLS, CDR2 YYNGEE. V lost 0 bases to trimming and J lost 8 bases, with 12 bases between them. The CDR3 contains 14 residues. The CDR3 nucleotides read TGTGCCAGCAGCGTAGGATCGTGGGAGGATGAGCAGTTCTTC. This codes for CASSVGSWEDEQFF. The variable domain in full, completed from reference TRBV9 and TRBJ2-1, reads DSGVTQTPKHLITATGQRVTLRCSPRSGDLSVYWYQQSLDQGLQFLIQYYNGEERAKGNILERFSAQQFPDLHSELNLSSLELGDSALYFCASSVGSWEDEQFFGPGTRLTVL.

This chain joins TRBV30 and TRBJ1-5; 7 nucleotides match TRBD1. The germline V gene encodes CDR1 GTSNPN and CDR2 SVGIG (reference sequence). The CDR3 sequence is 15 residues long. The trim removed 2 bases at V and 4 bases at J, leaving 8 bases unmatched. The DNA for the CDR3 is TGTGCCTGGAGTCTCCCAGGGGGAGGTAATCAGCCCCAGCATTTT. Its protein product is CAWSLPGGGNQPQHF.

This CDR3 is CATRSNQGALTEAFF. The CDR3 coding sequence is TGTGCCACCCGCTCAAACCAGGGGGCTCTTACTGAAGCTTTCTTT. The chain is built from TRBV10-3 and TRBJ1-1, with 8 nucleotides matching TRBD1. The CDR3 covers 15 residues. Germline CDR1 ENHRY, CDR2 SYGVKD. V shed 10 bases and J 5 bases; nucleotides not matched to a gene: 15.

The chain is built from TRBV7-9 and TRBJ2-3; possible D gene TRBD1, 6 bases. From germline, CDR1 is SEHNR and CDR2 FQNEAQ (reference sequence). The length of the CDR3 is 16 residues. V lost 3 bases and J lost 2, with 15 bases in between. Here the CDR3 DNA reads TGTGCCAGCAGCTTCGGACAGCCAGGACTCACAGATACGCAGTATTTT. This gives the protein CASSFGQPGLTDTQYF.

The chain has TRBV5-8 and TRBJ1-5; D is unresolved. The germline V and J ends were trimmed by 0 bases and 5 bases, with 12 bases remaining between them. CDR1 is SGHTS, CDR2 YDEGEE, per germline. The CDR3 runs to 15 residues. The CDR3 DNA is TGTGCCAGCAGCTTGGCGGGAGTTACCCATCAGCCCCAGCATTTT. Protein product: CASSLAGVTHQPQHF. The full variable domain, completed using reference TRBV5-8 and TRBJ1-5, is EAGVTQSPTHLIKTRGQQATLRCSPISGHTSVYWYQQALGLGLQFLLWYDEGEERNRGNFPPRFSGRQFPNYSSELNVNALELEDSALYLCASSLAGVTHQPQHFGDGTRLSIL.

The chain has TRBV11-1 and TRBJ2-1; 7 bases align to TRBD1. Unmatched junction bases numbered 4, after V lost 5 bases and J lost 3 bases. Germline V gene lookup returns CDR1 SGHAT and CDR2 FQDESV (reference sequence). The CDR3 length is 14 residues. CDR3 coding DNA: TGTGCCAGCAGCCGGACAGGCAACTACAATGAGCAGTTCTTC. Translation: CASSRTGNYNEQFF.

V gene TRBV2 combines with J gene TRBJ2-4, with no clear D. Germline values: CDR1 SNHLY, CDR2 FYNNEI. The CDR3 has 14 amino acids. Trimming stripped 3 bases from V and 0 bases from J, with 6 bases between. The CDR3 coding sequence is TGTGCCAGCAGTGACAAACTAGCCAAAAACATTCAGTACTTC. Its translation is CASSDKLAKNIQYF. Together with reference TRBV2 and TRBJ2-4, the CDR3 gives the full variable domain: EPEVTQTPSHQVTQMGQEVILRCVPISNHLYFYWYRQILGQKVEFLVSFYNNEISEKSEIFDDQFSVERPDGSNFTLKIRSTKLEDSAMYFCASSDKLAKNIQYFGAGTRLSVL.

The CDR3 protein is CASSSGTPNTEAFF. CDR3 DNA: TGTGCCAGCAGCTCCGGGACACCGAACACTGAAGCTTTCTTT. The rearrangement uses TRBV7-8 and TRBJ1-1, with a possible D match to TRBD1 (6 bases). This CDR3 spans 14 amino acids. The V gene's germline CDR1 is SGHVS and CDR2 FQNEAQ. Trimming took off 4 bases at V and 1 base at J, with 10 bases between the two ends.

CDR3 loop: CASSDGTPQYF. DNA for the CDR3: TGTGCCAGCAGTGACGGGACACCCCAGTACTTC. This chain connects TRBV2 to TRBJ2-5; D perhaps matches TRBD1 (6 bases). Germline V CDR1 and CDR2: SNHLY, FYNNEI. V was trimmed by 3 bases and J by 9 bases, leaving 8 bases between them. The CDR3 is 11 residues long.

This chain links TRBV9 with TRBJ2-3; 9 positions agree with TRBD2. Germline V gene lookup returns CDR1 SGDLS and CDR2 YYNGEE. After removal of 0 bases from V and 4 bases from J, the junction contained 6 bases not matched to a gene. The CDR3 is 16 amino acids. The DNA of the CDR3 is TGTGCCAGCAGCGTAGGGACTAGCGATTCGGCAGATACGCAGTATTTT. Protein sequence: CASSVGTSDSADTQYF.